This TCR beta chain comes out of a study of blood T cells in healthy people across ages. This clonotype was observed a few times. Together with a sample-barcoded 5' primer, a J-beta primer mix was included in a second PCR lasting about 6 to 11 cycles. TCRdb reprocessed the 5' RACE reads with MiXCR, giving one entry per CDR3 protein. The sample records 600,000 to 1,000,000 distinct CDR3 sequences, 20% to 25% being singletons. The V and J ends lost 6 bases and 7 bases, in that order; junction bases with no gene match: 14. Germline V gene data show CDR1 as SQVTM and CDR2 as ANQGSEA. This CDR3 spans 16 amino acids. The sample also formed part of further work on T cells of mothers and their children. That investigation notes: RNA was extracted, and all of it went into cDNA synthesis at approximately 1.4 ug per 15 ul. Normalized overlap was always slightly, never significantly, higher in related than unrelated mother-child pairs.

The specimen was blood. The clonotype originates from a boy younger than 18 in good health. The V and J genes are TRBV29-1 and TRBJ2-4, with 11 bases identical to TRBD2. The CDR3 sequence is CSVSSVAGGPPNIQYF. The CDR3 DNA follows: TGCAGCGTGTCCAGCGTAGCGGGAGGGCCACCGAACATTCAGTACTTC.